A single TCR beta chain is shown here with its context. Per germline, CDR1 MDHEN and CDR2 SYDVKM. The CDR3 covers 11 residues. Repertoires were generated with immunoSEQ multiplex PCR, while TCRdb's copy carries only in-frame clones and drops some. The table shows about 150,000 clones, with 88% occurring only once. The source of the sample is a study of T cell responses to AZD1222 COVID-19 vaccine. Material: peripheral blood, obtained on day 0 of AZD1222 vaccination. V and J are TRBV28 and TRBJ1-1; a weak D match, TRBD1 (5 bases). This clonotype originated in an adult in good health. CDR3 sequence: CGVGGKPEAFF. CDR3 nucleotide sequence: TGTGGAGTGGGGGGGAAACCTGAAGCTTTCTTT.